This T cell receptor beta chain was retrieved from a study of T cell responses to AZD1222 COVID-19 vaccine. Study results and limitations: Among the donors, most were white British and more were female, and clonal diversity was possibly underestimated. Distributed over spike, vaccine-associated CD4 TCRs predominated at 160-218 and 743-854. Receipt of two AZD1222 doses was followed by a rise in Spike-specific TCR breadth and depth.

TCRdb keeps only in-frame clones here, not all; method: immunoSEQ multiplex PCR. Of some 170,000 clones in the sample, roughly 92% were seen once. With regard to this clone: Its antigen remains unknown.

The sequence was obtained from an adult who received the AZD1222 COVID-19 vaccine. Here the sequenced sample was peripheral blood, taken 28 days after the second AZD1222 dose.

The CDR3 bases are TGTGCCAGCAGCCAAGGGGCCAGGGCTAACTATGGCTACACCTTC. The encoded protein is CASSQGARANYGYTF. The gene calls are TRBV3-1 (or the pseudogene TRBV3-2) and TRBJ1-2; tentative D call: TRBD1 (5 bases). Trimming took 1 base from V and 0 from J, leaving 9 bases between them. In germline, CDR1 is LGHDT, CDR2 YNNKEL (reference sequence). This CDR3 contains 15 residues.